This TCR beta chain originates from a study of T cell changes during pregnancy in multiple sclerosis. The CDR3 spans 14 residues. Germline V gives CDR1 LNHDA, CDR2 SQIVND (reference sequence). V was clipped by 4 bases and J by 4 bases, with 11 bases between them. The method was immunoSEQ multiplex PCR; TCRdb's version includes in-frame clones alone and lacks a portion of them. The sample lists under 85,000 clones, approximately 90% occurring once. The sequence was obtained from a female donor with multiple sclerosis, enrolled in a pregnancy study. The rearrangement joins TRBV19 to TRBJ2-1; D gene unclear. The sequencing here drew on peripheral blood, taken in the third trimester of pregnancy. Written as DNA, the CDR3 is TGTGCCAGTAGTACCACTCAGGATTACAATGAGCAGTTCTTC. It codes for CASSTTQDYNEQFF.